Below, 17 T cell receptor beta chains from the same sample are listed, as sequenced in a study of cytomegalovirus exposure and HLA in healthy donors. PCR primers comprised 60 Vbeta and 13 Jbeta primers. Here immunoSEQ multiplex PCR was the method, and the copy in TCRdb shows in-frame clones only, minus some. Altogether 90,000 to 110,000 clones are present, roughly 15% being singletons, with the ten largest covering around 0.83%. The sequenced sample consisted of PBMCs. Receptor source: a female donor in good health and CMV-seronegative.

V usage is TRBV27 and J usage is TRBJ1-5; 8 nucleotides line up with TRBD1. Trimming took 8 bases from V and 6 from J; bases not matched to a gene: 9. There are 14 residues in the CDR3. Per the germline V gene, CDR1 is MNHEY and CDR2 is SMNVEV (reference sequence). The CDR3 bases are TGTGCCAGCGGCCGGACAGGGCAGTCTCAGCCCCAGCATTTT. Translated: CASGRTGQSQPQHF.

V and J are TRBV19 and TRBJ2-1; TRBD2 matches 8 bases. CDR1 is LNHDA, CDR2 SQIVND, per germline (reference sequence). This CDR3 spans 15 amino acids. V lost 7 bases to trimming and J lost 4 bases; unmatched junction nucleotides: 9. The CDR3 DNA sequence: TGTGCCAGTACCCCGGGCGGGGGGCTTTACAATGAGCAGTTCTTC. This gives the protein CASTPGGGLYNEQFF.

This clone came up a few times. V gene TRBV7-9 combines with J gene TRBJ2-5; D is ambiguous. Per the germline V gene, CDR1 is SEHNR and CDR2 is FQNEAQ (reference sequence). V dropped 2 bases and J dropped 5 bases, with 12 bases sitting between them. There are 14 residues in the CDR3. The CDR3 loop reads CASSLLSGSETQYF. The CDR3 nucleotides are TGTGCCAGCAGCTTACTTTCAGGCTCCGAGACCCAGTACTTC.

This clone showed up just a few times. The chain joins TRBV6-1 to TRBJ2-5; D perhaps matches TRBD1 (7 bases). CDR1 is MNHNS, CDR2 SASEGT, per germline. The CDR3 is 17 residues long. V was cut by 0 bases and J by 2 bases, with 16 bases left in between. The CDR3 coding sequence is TGTGCCAGCAGTGAAGCATCAGGGGGGACCCAACAAGAGACCCAGTACTTC. Its translation is CASSEASGGTQQETQYF.

The chain uses TRBV2 and TRBJ2-2, with D possibly being TRBD2 (5 bases). The CDR3 totals 14 residues. Germline V lookup: CDR1 SNHLY, CDR2 FYNNEI. V lost 7 bases, J lost 0 bases, and 9 bases lay in between. CDR3 in DNA: TGTGCCAGCACGTCAGCGGCGAACACCGGGGAGCTGTTTTTT. Translated: CASTSAANTGELFF.

This clone showed up just a few times. This chain uses TRBV5-6 with TRBJ2-5; D is unresolved. Germline values: CDR1 SGHDT, CDR2 YYEEEE. The CDR3 is 13 residues long. V was pared by 2 bases and J by 3 bases, with 8 bases between. The CDR3 reads CASSFWPKETQYF. Written as DNA, the CDR3 is TGTGCCAGCAGCTTTTGGCCCAAAGAGACCCAGTACTTC.

The chain couples TRBV19 to TRBJ2-7, with 13 bases matching TRBD2. The germline gives CDR1 LNHDA, CDR2 SQIVND (reference sequence). The CDR3 consists of 16 residues. V shed 3 bases, J shed 0 bases, and the junction held 2 bases outside the gene matches. This CDR3 reads CASSMGTSGNSYEQYF. CDR3 DNA sequence: TGTGCCAGTAGTATGGGGACTAGCGGGAACTCCTACGAGCAGTACTTC.

This clone was seen a handful of times. Other DNA sequences from this sample encode an identical CDR3 as well. The CDR3 nucleotides read TGCGCCAGCAGCCACAGGCCTTTGCGAACAGGGGAGAGGACTGAAGCTTTCTTT. Its protein product is CASSHRPLRTGERTEAFF. The chain has TRBV4-1 and TRBJ1-1; 7 positions match TRBD1. CDR1 and CDR2 (germline): MGHRA, YSYEKL. CDR3 size: 18 residues. V lost 3 bases and J lost 5; bases outside the gene matches: 18.

The rearrangement uses TRBV5-1 and TRBJ2-7, with 9 bases matching TRBD1. V trimming: 3 bases; J trimming: 4 bases; junction bases outside the gene matches: 5. The germline gives CDR1 SGHRS, CDR2 YFSETQ. CDR3 length: 14 residues. This CDR3 is CASSSGTGSYEQYF. CDR3 nucleotide sequence: TGCGCCAGCAGCTCCGGGACAGGGAGTTACGAGCAGTACTTC.

This clone was found a few times. A junction end diverges from the germline sequence, so it may reflect a read error. CDR3 loop: CASSPTRGVEQDF. The DNA of the CDR3 is TGTGCCAGCTCACCCACCAGGGGTGTTGAACAGGACTTC. The chain uses TRBV18 and TRBJ2-7, with D possibly being TRBD1 (6 bases). The V gene's germline CDR1 is KGHSH and CDR2 LQKENI. The CDR3 extends over 13 amino acids.

V gene TRBV6-5 combines with J gene TRBJ1-2, with no clear D. With 4 bases removed from V and 7 bases from J, the gap between germline ends came to 16 bases. This CDR3 comprises 14 residues. Per germline, CDR1 MNHEY and CDR2 SVGAGI. The CDR3 reads CASSSHSEGGGYTF. The CDR3 DNA follows: TGTGCCAGCAGTTCCCACAGTGAAGGTGGTGGCTACACCTTC.

The chain combines TRBV7-2 with TRBJ2-7, with 10 nucleotides matching TRBD1. J gave up 3 bases and V 8 bases, and 4 bases lay outside the gene matches. The CDR3 has 13 amino acids. Germline lookup yields CDR1 SGHTA and CDR2 FQGNSA. Here the CDR3 DNA reads TGTGCCAGCGCTCGGACAGGGGGCTACGAGCAGTACTTC. This translates into CASARTGGYEQYF.

There are a few counts of this clone. The chain carries TRBV27 and TRBJ1-4; TRBD1 agrees at 8 bases. Per germline, CDR1 MNHEY and CDR2 SMNVEV (reference sequence). The CDR3 runs to 14 residues. V dropped 1 base and J dropped 10; count of bases not matched to a gene: 5. The CDR3 bases are TGTGCCAGCAGTTTATTAGGACAGGGCGCAAAACTGTTTTTT. Protein product: CASSLLGQGAKLFF. Using reference TRBV27 and TRBJ1-4 for the parts outside the CDR3, the full variable domain is EAQVTQNPRYLITVTGKKLTVTCSQNMNHEYMSWYRQDPGLGLRQIYYSMNVEVTDKGDVPEGYKVSRKEKRNFPLILESPSPNQTSLYFCASSLLGQGAKLFFGSGTQLSVL.

In the case of this clone: The junction and the germline gene differ at one end; a read error may be behind it. Different DNA sequences within this sample yield the same CDR3. This rearrangement joins TRBV27 to TRBJ1-1, with D possibly matching TRBD1 (6 bases). Germline lookup yields CDR1 MNHEY and CDR2 SMNVEV (reference sequence). This CDR3 is 14 amino acids long. The CDR3 DNA is TGTGCCAGCAGTTTACAGGGGCGAGTCACTGAAGCCTTCTTT. This gives the protein CASSLQGRVTEAFF.

The gene calls are TRBV16 and TRBJ2-7; D perhaps matches TRBD2 (7 bases). Germline loops: CDR1 KGHSY, CDR2 FQNENV. The CDR3 contains 14 residues. V was trimmed by 0 bases and J by 7 bases, leaving 13 bases between them. The CDR3: CASSQSTQGGEQYF. For the CDR3, the DNA is TGTGCCAGCAGCCAATCGACACAGGGAGGGGAGCAGTACTTC.

The chain combines TRBV15 with TRBJ2-5; TRBD1 might be the D (6 bases). Germline V gives CDR1 LNHNV, CDR2 YYDKDF (reference sequence). The CDR3 sequence is 15 residues long. With 0 bases removed from V and 2 bases from J, the gap between germline ends came to 10 bases. DNA of the CDR3: TGTGCCACCAGCAGAGATGACAGGTCGCAAGAGACCCAGTACTTC. Translation gives CATSRDDRSQETQYF.

This clone was counted only a few times. The genes are TRBV18 and TRBJ2-7; D unresolved. Per the germline V gene, CDR1 is KGHSH and CDR2 is LQKENI. Trimming removed 3 bases from V and 3 bases from J, with 6 bases in between. The CDR3 spans 12 residues. DNA of the CDR3: TGTGCCAGCTCACCGCTGAGCTACGAGCAGTACTTC. This encodes CASSPLSYEQYF.